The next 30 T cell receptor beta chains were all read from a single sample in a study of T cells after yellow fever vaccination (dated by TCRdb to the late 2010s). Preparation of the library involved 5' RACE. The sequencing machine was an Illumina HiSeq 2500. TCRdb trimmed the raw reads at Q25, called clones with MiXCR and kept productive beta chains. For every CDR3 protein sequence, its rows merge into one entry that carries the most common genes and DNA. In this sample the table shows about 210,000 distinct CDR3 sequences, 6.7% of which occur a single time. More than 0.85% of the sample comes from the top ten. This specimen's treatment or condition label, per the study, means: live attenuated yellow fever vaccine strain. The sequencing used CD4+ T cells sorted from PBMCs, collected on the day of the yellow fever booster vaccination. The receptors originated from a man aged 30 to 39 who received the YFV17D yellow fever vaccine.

The CDR3 DNA is TGTGCCAGCAGCCAAGGAGGCGCGGGGCTATATAAAGAGCAGTACTTC. It is translated as CASSQGGAGLYKEQYF. The chain links TRBV3-1 to TRBJ2-7, with D perhaps TRBD2 (6 bases). The CDR3 covers 16 residues. Germline CDR1 and CDR2: LGHDT and YNNKEL (reference sequence). The ends were cut back, 1 base at V and 7 bases at J, with 20 bases in the middle.

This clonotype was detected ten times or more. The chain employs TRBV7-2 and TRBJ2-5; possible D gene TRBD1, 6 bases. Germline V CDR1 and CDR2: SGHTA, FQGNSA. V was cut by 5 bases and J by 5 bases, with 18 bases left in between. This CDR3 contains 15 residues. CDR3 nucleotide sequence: TGTGCCAGCAGCCCAGGACACAGGGCGTTTGAGACCCAGTACTTC. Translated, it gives CASSPGHRAFETQYF.

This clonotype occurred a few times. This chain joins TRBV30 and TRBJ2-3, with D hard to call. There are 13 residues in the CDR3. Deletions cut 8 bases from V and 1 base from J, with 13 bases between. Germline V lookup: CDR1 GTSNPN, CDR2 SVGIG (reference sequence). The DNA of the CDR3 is TGTGCCCTGGCCATTGGAGGCACAGATACGCAGTATTTT. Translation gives CALAIGGTDTQYF. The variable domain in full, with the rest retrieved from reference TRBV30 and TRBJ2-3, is SQTIHQWPATLVQPVGSPLSLECTVEGTSNPNLYWYRQAAGRGLQLLFYSVGIGQISSEVPQNLSASRPQDRQFILSSKKLLLSDSGFYLCALAIGGTDTQYFGPGTRLTVL.

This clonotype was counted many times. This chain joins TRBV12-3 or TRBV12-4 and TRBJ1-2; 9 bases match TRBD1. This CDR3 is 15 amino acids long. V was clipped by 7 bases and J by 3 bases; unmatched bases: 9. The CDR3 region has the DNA TGTGCCAGCATGCCGGGACAGGGTTCTTACTATGGCTACACCTTC. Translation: CASMPGQGSYYGYTF.

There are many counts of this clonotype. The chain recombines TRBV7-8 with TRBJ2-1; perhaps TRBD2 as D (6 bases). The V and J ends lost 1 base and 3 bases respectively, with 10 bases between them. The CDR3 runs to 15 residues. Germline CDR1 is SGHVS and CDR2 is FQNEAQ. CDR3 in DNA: TGTGCCAGCAGCTTAGGGTTAGCGGACTACAATGAGCAGTTCTTC. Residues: CASSLGLADYNEQFF.

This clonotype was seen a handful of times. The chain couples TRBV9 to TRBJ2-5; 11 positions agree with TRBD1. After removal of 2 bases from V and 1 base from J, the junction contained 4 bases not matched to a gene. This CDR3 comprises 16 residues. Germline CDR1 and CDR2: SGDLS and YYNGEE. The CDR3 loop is CASSVGTGGLQETQYF. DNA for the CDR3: TGTGCCAGCAGCGTTGGGACAGGGGGACTCCAAGAGACCCAGTACTTC.

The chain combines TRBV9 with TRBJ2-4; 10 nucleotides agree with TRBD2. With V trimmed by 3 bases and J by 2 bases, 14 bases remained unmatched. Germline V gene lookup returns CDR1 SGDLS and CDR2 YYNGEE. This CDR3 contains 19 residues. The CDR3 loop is CASSARGQREGLSKNIQYF. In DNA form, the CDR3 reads TGTGCCAGCAGCGCCCGGGGCCAGCGGGAGGGCCTTTCCAAAAACATTCAGTACTTC. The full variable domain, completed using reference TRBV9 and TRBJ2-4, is DSGVTQTPKHLITATGQRVTLRCSPRSGDLSVYWYQQSLDQGLQFLIQYYNGEERAKGNILERFSAQQFPDLHSELNLSSLELGDSALYFCASSARGQREGLSKNIQYFGAGTRLSVL.

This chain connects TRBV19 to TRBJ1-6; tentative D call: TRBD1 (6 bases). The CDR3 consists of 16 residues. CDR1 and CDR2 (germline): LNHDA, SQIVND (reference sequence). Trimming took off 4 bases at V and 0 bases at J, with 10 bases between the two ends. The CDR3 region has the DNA TGTGCCAGTAGTAAAGGGGGGAGCTCCTATAATTCACCCCTCCACTTT. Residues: CASSKGGSSYNSPLHF.

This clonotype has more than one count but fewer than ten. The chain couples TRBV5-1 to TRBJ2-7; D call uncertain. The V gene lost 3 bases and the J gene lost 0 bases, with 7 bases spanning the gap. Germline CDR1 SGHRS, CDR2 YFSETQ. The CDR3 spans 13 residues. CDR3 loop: CASSWGTSYEQYF. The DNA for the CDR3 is TGCGCCAGCAGCTGGGGAACCTCCTACGAGCAGTACTTC.

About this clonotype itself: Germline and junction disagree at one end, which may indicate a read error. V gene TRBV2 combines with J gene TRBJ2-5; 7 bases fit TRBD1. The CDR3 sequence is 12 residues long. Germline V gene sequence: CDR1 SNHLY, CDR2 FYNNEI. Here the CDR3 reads CTSRGSGETQYF. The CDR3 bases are TGTACCAGCAGGGGGTCCGGGGAGACCCAGTACTTC.

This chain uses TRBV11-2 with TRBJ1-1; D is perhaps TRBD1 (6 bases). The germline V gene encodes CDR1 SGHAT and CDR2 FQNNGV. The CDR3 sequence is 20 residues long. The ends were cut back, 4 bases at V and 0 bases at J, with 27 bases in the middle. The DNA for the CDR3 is TGTGCCAGCAGCTCAACCGGGACAACACCCGGTTATAACATGAACACTGAAGCTTTCTTT. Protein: CASSSTGTTPGYNMNTEAFF.

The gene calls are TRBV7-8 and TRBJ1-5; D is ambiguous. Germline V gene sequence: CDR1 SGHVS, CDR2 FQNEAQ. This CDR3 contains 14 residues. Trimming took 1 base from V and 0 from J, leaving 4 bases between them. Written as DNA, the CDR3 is TGTGCCAGCAGCTTAGACCTTAGCAATCAGCCCCAGCATTTT. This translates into CASSLDLSNQPQHF.

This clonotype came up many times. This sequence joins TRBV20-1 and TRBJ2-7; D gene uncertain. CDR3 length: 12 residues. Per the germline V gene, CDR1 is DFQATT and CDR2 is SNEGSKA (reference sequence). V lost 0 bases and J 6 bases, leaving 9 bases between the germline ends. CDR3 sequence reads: CSARDPSGEQYF. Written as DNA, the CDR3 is TGCAGTGCTAGAGATCCCTCGGGCGAGCAGTACTTC.

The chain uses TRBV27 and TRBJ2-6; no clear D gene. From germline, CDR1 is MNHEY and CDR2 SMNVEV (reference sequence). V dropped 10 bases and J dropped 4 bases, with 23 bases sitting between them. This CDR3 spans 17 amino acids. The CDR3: CATSAAVIRSGANVLTF. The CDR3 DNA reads TGTGCCACCTCTGCTGCGGTTATTCGGTCCGGGGCCAACGTCCTGACTTTC.

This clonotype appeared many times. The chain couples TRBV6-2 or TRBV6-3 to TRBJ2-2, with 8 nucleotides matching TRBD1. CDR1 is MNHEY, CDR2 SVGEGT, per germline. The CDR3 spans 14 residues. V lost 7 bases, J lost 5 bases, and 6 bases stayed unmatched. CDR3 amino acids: CASTPDRATGELFF. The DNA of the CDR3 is TGTGCCAGCACACCGGACAGGGCAACCGGGGAGCTGTTTTTT.

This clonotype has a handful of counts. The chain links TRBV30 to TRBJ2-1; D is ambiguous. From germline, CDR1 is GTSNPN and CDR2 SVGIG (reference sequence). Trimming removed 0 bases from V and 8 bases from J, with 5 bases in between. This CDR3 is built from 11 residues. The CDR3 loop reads CAWSVVHEQFF. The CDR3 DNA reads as TGTGCCTGGAGTGTAGTCCATGAGCAGTTCTTC.

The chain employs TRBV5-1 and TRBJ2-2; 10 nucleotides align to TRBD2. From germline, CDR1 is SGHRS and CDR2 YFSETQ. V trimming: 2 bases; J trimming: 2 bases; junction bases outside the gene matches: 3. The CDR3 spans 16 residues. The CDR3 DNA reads TGCGCCAGCAGCTTACTAGCGGGATTAAACACCGGGGAGCTGTTTTTT. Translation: CASSLLAGLNTGELFF.

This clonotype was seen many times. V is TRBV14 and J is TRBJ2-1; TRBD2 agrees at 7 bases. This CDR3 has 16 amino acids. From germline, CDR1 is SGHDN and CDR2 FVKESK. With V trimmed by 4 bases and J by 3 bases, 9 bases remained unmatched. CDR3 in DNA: TGTGCCAGCAGCCCCCTAGGCGGGGGAGACTACAATGAGCAGTTCTTC. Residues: CASSPLGGGDYNEQFF.

The CDR3 protein is CASSHTSSGTQYF. CDR3 sequence (DNA): TGTGCCAGCAGCCACACCTCTTCGGGGACCCAGTACTTC. V gene TRBV3-1 combines with J gene TRBJ2-5; the D is unclear. Trimming removed 3 bases at V and 7 bases at J, with 12 bases between. The CDR3 spans 13 residues. Germline-derived CDR1 and CDR2 are LGHDT and YNNKEL (reference sequence).

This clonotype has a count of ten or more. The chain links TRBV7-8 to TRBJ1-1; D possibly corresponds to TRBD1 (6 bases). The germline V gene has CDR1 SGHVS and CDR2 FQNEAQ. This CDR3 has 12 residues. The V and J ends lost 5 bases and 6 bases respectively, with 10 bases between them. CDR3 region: CASSLDRSEAFF. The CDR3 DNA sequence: TGTGCCAGCAGCCTGGACAGATCTGAAGCTTTCTTT.

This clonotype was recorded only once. The DNA for the CDR3 is TGCAGTGCTAGGGAAATCGATGGGACAGGACCCGGCTACGAGCAGTACTTC. As protein: CSAREIDGTGPGYEQYF. This sequence joins TRBV20-1 and TRBJ2-7, with TRBD1 matching 8 bases. In germline, CDR1 is DFQATT, CDR2 SNEGSKA (reference sequence). V trimming: 3 bases; J trimming: 3 bases; junction bases outside the gene matches: 16. The CDR3 consists of 17 residues.

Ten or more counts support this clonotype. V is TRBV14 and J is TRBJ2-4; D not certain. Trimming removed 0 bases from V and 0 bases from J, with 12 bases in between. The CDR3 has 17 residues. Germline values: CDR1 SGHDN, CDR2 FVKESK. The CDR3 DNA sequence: TGTGCCAGCAGCCAAGAGAATCGTCCTCAAGCCAAAAACATTCAGTACTTC. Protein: CASSQENRPQAKNIQYF.

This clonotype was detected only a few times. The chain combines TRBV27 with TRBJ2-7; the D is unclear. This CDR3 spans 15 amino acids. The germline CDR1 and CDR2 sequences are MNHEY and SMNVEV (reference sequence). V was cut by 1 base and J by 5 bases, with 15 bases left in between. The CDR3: CASSLWSISPHEQYF. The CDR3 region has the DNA TGTGCCAGCAGTTTATGGTCCATCTCCCCCCACGAGCAGTACTTC.

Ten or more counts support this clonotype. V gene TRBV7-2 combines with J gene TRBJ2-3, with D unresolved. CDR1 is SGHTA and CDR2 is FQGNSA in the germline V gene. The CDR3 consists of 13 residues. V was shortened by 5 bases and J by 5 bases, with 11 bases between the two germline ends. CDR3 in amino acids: CASSPRVGDTQYF. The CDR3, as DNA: TGTGCCAGCAGCCCTAGAGTTGGAGATACGCAGTATTTT.

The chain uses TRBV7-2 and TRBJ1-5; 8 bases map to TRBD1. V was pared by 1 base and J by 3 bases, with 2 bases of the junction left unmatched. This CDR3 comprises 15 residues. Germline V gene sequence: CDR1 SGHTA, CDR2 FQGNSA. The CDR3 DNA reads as TGTGCCAGCAGCTTAGTGGGACAGGTCAATCAGCCCCAGCATTTT. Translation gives CASSLVGQVNQPQHF.

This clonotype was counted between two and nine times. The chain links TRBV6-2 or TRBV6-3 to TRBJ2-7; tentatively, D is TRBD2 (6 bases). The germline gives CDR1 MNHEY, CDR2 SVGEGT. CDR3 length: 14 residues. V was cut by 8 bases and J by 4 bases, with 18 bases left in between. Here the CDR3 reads CASGRIETSYEQYF. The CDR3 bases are TGTGCCAGCGGGAGGATCGAAACCTCTTACGAGCAGTACTTC.

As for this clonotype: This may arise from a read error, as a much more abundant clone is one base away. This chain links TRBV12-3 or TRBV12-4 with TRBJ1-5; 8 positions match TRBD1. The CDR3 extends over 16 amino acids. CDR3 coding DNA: TGTGTCAGCAGCTCCCAGGACAGGGTGTTCGGTCAGCCCCAGCATTTT. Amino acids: CVSSSQDRVFGQPQHF.

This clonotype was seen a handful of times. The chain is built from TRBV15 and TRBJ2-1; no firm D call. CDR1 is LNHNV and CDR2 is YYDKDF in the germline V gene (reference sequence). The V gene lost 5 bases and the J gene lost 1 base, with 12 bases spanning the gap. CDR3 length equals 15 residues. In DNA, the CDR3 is TGTGCCACCAGCGGACGCTCTGGGTCCTACAATGAGCAGTTCTTC. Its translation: CATSGRSGSYNEQFF.

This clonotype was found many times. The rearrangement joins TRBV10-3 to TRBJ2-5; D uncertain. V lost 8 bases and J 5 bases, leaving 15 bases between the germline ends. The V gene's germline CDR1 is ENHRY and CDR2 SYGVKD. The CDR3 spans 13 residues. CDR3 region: CAIRVNPRETQYF. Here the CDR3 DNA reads TGTGCCATCCGAGTTAACCCGCGGGAGACCCAGTACTTC.

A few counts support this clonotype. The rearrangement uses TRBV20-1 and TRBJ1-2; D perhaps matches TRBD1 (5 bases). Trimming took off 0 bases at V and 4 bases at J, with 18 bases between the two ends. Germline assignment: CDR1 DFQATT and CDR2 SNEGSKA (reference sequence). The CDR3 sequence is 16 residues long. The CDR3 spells CSARDSSRDRSYGYTF. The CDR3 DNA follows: TGCAGTGCTAGAGACTCAAGCAGGGACCGGAGCTATGGCTACACCTTC.